This T cell receptor beta chain derives from a study of technical replicates of blood from a handful of donors. Clones were read by immunoSEQ multiplex PCR, and TCRdb kept only the in-frame ones, dropping some. Among 85,000 to 100,000 clones listed, around 95% were seen once. Material for sequencing was T cells isolated from PBMCs. The clonotype originates from a human donor in good health.

The CDR3: CASSQPGKYTEAFF. Here the CDR3 DNA reads TGCGCCAGCAGCCAGCCGGGAAAGTACACTGAAGCTTTCTTT. V usage is TRBV4-1 and J usage is TRBJ1-1; unclear D gene. The CDR3 runs to 14 residues. Trimming removed 3 bases at V and 3 bases at J, with 11 bases between. Germline CDR1 MGHRA, CDR2 YSYEKL.